This T cell receptor (beta chain) is drawn from a study of T-cell memory formation after mild COVID-19. This clonotype was found many times. Its specificity is unknown. Regarding the study as a whole: The main location of contracting CD4+ clones was CM and EM, and that of contracting CD8+ clones was EMRA.

Using constant-segment primers, 5'RACE produced TCR alpha and TCR beta cDNA libraries carrying sample barcodes and UMIs. TCRdb re-called the 5' RACE reads through MiXCR, storing one row per CDR3 protein. The data show approximately 230,000 distinct CDR3 sequences, about 17% seen once. The source material was PBMCs or a T cell subset sorted from them (not recorded which). This TCR was recovered from a man aged 18 to 35 who had mild COVID-19 (a few samples of this study predate the infection). Cell type and time point are not known.

The CDR3 bases are TGCAGCGTTGTACAGGGCCTCAATCAGCCCCAGCATTTT. Its translation is CSVVQGLNQPQHF. The rearrangement joins TRBV29-1 to TRBJ1-5; perhaps TRBD1 as D (6 bases). Looked up from germline, CDR1 is SQVTM and CDR2 is ANQGSEA. There are 13 residues in the CDR3. The V end was cut by 4 bases, the J end by 3 bases, with 10 bases between.